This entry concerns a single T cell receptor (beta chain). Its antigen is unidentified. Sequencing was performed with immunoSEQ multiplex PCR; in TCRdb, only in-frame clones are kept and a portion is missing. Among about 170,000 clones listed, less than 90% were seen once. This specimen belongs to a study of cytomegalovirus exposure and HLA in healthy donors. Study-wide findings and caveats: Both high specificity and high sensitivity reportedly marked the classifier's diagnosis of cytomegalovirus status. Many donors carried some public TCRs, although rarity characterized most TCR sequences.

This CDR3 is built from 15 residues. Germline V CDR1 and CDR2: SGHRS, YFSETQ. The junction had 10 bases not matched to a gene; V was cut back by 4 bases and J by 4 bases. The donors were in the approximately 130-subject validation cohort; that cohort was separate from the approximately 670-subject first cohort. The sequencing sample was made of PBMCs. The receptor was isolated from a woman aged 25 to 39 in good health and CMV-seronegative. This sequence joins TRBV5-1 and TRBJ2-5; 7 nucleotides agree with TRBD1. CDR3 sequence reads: CASSDSTGARETQYF. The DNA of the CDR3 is TGCGCCAGCAGCGATTCCACAGGGGCGCGAGAGACCCAGTACTTC.